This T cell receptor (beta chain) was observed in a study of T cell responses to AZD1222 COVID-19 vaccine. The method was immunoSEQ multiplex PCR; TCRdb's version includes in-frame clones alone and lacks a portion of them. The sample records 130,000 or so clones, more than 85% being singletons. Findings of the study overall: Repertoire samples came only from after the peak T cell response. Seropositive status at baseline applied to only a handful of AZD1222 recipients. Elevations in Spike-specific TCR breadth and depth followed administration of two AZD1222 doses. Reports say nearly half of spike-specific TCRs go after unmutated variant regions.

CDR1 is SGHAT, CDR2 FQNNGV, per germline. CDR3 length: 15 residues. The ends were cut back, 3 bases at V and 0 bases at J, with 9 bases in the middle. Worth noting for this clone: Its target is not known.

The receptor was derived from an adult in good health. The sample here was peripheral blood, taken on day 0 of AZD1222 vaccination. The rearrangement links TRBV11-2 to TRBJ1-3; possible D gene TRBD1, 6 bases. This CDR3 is CASSFGGYSGNTIYF. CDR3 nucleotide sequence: TGTGCCAGCAGCTTTGGGGGCTACTCTGGAAACACCATATATTTT.